This entry lists 5 T cell receptor beta chains sequenced from one sample in a study of Graves' ophthalmopathy and Graves' hyperthyroidism. RNA transcripts yielded amplified TCR beta CDR3 regions. First-round RT-PCR used HTBI primers; second-round multiplex PCR followed. TCRdb processed the multiplex PCR reads anew with MiXCR; each CDR3 protein has one entry. Among around 1.1 million distinct CDR3 sequences listed, about 38% were seen once. Sequences were obtained from peripheral blood or thyroid tissue (not recorded which). All receptors derive from an adult man with Graves' hyperthyroidism.

This clonotype was counted ten times or more. The rearrangement uses TRBV24-1 and TRBJ1-5; D unclear. Germline CDR1 reads KGHDR; CDR2 reads SFDVKD. V was clipped by 7 bases and J by 1 base, with 7 bases between them. The CDR3 has 13 residues. Here the CDR3 reads CATSAGSNQPQHF. The CDR3 DNA follows: TGTGCCACCAGCGCGGGGAGCAATCAGCCCCAGCATTTT.

This clonotype occurred a few times. The chain combines TRBV15 with TRBJ2-5, with D tentatively TRBD2 (6 bases). The germline gives CDR1 LNHNV, CDR2 YYDKDF (reference sequence). The CDR3 is made up of 15 amino acids. Trimming shortened V by 4 bases and J by 5 bases, and 17 bases separated the two germline ends. The CDR3 coding sequence is TGTGCCACCAGCACCACCCTGGGACTGGAGGAGACCCAGTACTTC. This encodes CATSTTLGLEETQYF.

This sequence joins TRBV13 and TRBJ2-7; 8 positions agree with TRBD1. The V segment lost 5 bases and the J segment 4 bases; nucleotides outside the gene matches: 13. The germline gives CDR1 PRHDT, CDR2 FYEKMQ (reference sequence). The CDR3 totals 16 residues. The CDR3 is CASSQGAGGVWYEQYF. In nucleotides, the CDR3 is TGTGCCAGCAGCCAAGGGGCAGGGGGCGTTTGGTACGAGCAGTACTTC.

This clonotype has a count of ten or more. The chain joins TRBV7-2 to TRBJ2-7; 11 bases agree with TRBD2. V gave up 6 bases and J gave up 5 bases; unmatched junction bases: 9. Germline values: CDR1 SGHTA, CDR2 FQGNSA. The CDR3 loop spans 15 amino acids. CDR3 sequence reads: CASSATSGSLHEQYF. CDR3 DNA: TGTGCCAGCAGTGCAACTAGCGGGAGTCTTCACGAGCAGTACTTC.

The chain uses TRBV10-3 and TRBJ1-5; a weak D match, TRBD1 (5 bases). Germline CDR1 ENHRY, CDR2 SYGVKD. Trimming took 6 bases from V and 2 from J, leaving 14 bases between them. The CDR3 is 15 residues long. DNA for the CDR3: TGTGCCATCAGAAGTCAGGGCGGTGGCAATCAGCCCCAGCATTTT. It yields the protein CAIRSQGGGNQPQHF.